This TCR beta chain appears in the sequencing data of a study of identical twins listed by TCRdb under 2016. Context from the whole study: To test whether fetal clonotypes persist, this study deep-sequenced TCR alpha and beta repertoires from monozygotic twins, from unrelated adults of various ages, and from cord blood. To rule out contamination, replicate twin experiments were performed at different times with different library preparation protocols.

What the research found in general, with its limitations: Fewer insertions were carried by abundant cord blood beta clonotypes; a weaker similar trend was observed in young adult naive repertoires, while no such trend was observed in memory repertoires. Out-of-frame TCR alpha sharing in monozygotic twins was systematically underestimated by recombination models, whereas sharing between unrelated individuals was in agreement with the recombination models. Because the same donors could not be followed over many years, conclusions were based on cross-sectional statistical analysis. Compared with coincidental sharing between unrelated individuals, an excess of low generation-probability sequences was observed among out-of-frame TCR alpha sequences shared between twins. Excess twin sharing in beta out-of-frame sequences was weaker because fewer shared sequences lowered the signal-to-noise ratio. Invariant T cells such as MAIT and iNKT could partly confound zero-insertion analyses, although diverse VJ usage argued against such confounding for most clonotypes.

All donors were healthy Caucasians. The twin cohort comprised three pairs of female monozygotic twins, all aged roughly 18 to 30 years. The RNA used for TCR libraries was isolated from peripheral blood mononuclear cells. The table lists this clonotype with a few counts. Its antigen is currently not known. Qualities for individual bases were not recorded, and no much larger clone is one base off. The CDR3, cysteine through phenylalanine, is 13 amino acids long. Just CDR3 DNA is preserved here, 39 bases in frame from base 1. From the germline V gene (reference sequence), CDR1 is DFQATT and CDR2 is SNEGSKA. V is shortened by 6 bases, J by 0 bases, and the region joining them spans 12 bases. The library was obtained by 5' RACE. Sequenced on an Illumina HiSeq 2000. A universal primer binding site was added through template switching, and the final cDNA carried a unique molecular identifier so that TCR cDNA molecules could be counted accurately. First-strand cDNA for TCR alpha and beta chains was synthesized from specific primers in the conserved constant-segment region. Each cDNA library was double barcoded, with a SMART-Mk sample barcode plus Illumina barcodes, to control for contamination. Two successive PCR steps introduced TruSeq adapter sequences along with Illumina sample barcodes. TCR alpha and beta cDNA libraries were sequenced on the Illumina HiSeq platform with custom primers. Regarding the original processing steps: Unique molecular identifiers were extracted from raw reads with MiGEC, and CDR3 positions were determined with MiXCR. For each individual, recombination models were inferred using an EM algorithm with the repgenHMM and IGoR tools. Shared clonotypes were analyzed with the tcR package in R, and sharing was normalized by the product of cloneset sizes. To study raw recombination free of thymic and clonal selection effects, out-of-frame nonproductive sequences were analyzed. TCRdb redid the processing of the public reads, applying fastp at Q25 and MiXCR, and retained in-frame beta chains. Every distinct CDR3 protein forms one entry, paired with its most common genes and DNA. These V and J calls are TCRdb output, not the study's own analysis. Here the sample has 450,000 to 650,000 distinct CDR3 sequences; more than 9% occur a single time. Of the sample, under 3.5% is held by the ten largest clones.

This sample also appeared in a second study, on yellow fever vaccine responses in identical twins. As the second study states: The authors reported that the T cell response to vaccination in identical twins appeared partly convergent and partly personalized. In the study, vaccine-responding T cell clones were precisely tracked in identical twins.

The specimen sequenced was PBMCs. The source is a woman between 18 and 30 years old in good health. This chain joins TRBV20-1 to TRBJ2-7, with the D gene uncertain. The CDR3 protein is CSAPELVSYEQYF. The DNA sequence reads TGCAGTGCCCCGGAGCTGGTCTCCTACGAGCAGTACTTC.